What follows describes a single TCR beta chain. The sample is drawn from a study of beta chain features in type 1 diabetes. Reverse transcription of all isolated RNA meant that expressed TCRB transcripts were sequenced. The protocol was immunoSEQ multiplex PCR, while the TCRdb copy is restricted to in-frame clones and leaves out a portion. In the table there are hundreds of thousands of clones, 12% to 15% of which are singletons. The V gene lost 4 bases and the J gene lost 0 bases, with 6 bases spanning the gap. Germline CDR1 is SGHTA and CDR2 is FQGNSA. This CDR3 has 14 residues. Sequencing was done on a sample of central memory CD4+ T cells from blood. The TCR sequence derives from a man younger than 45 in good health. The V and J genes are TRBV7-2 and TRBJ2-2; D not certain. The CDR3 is CASSSAPNTGELFF. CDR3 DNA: TGTGCCAGCAGCTCGGCCCCGAACACCGGGGAGCTGTTTTTT.